The clone carrying this T cell receptor beta chain was found many times. Its antigen is not known. The data originate from a study of T-cell reconstitution after alpha-beta-depleted transplantation in children. Trimming shortened V by 0 bases and J by 2 bases, and 9 bases separated the two germline ends. Germline values: CDR1 SGHNT, CDR2 YYREEE (reference sequence). CDR3 length: 15 amino acids. Study-level results: At around two months after transplant, the alpha-beta T cells were reportedly derived from several hundred expanded clones that came from non-depleted graft cells.

Preparing the TCRbeta library involved the use of unique molecular identifiers. TCRdb re-analysed the PCR reads in MiXCR, keeping a single row per CDR3 protein. Of about 200,000 distinct CDR3 sequences in the sample, roughly 6.6% were seen once. This clonotype originated in a boy aged 2 to 10 with acute lymphoblastic leukemia, due to receive a stem cell transplant. The chain links TRBV5-4 to TRBJ2-1; D not resolved. Sample: PBMCs, taken before TCRalphabeta/CD19-depleted stem cell transplant. The CDR3 region has the DNA TGTGCCAGCAGCTTGGCTACGGGTCCCTACAATGAGCAGTTCTTC. It encodes CASSLATGPYNEQFF.